This record looks at one TCR beta chain sequence and its context. This CDR3 has 17 residues. Per germline, CDR1 KGHDR and CDR2 SFDVKD. The data derive from a study of T cells expressing NK-cell markers. The overall study: Seropositivity for HCMV was found in seven of the eight sequenced donors, with one seronegative.

TCRdb derives one entry per CDR3 protein from the 5' RACE reads, leaving out DNA. The sample yields 500,000 to 700,000 distinct CDR3 sequences, of which the top ten take up 3% to 4.5%. The genes are TRBV24-1 and TRBJ2-5; as DNA is missing, the TRBD2 call by TCRdb cannot be tested. Sequencing used blood T cells: a sorted CD56 or NKG2C T cell subset, CD4+ or CD8+ T cells, or bulk PBMC T cells (not recorded which). This TCR came from a young man in good health. The CDR3 region is CATSDWVGGPTGETQYF.